The TCR beta chain under discussion was sequenced for a study of cytomegalovirus exposure and HLA in healthy donors. Study observations and caveats: Later analysis found that TCR beta chains associated with HLA were more clonally expanded than other, equally common chains. In terms of immune exposure information, only CMV serostatus was available.

V was clipped by 3 bases and J by 0 bases, with 11 bases between them. The CDR3 length is 15 residues. Germline lookup yields CDR1 MGHDK and CDR2 SYGVNS. Use of 60 Vbeta and 13 Jbeta primers characterized the PCR. The protocol was immunoSEQ multiplex PCR, while the TCRdb copy is restricted to in-frame clones and leaves out a portion. The table lists 200,000 or so clones, more than 70% of them singletons. A remark on this clone: No antigen is known for it.

This TCR derives from a human donor in good health. The sequencing sample was made of PBMCs. This rearrangement joins TRBV25-1 to TRBJ1-1; no firm D call. The CDR3 reads CASSDRPGMNTEAFF. The DNA for the CDR3 is TGTGCCAGCAGTGATCGGCCGGGGATGAACACTGAAGCTTTCTTT. The complete variable domain, with remaining parts taken from reference TRBV25-1 and TRBJ1-1, reads EADIYQTPRYLVIGTGKKITLECSQTMGHDKMYWYQQDPGMELHLIHYSYGVNSTEKGDLSSESTVSRIRTEHFPLTLESARPSHTSQYLCASSDRPGMNTEAFFGQGTRLTVV.